These 29 T cell receptor beta chains share one sample of origin, sequenced in a study of T cells in localized non-small cell lung cancer. Clones were sequenced by immunoSEQ multiplex PCR, and TCRdb holds only the in-frame ones, with some missing. The data hold 20,000 to 25,000 clones, with more than 75% observed a single time. The sample consisted of PBMCs, taken before any cancer treatment. All receptors derive from a woman aged 35-70 years with stage II squamous cell lung carcinoma.

This clone was counted a single time. The missing conserved phenylalanine or tryptophan at the end of this CDR3 makes a read error likely. CDR3 in amino acids: CASSYSSLTNTEAFL. CDR3 bases: TGTGCCAGCAGTTACTCGAGTCTTACGAACACTGAAGCTTTCCTT. This sequence joins TRBV6-6 and TRBJ1-1, with D uncertain. V dropped 0 bases and J dropped 1 base, with 9 bases sitting between them. Germline lookup yields CDR1 MNHNY and CDR2 SVGAGI (reference sequence). The CDR3 has 15 residues.

CDR3 protein: CASSQEGAEAFF. The DNA of the CDR3 is TGTGCCAGCAGCCAAGAAGGGGCTGAAGCTTTCTTT. V gene TRBV4-2 combines with J gene TRBJ1-1, with TRBD1 as a possible D gene (5 bases). Germline V lookup: CDR1 LGHNA, CDR2 YNFKEQ. The CDR3 totals 12 residues. V lost 0 bases to trimming and J lost 6 bases, with 5 bases between them.

The V call is TRBV7-2, the J call TRBJ1-1; 10 positions agree with TRBD1. The germline CDR1 and CDR2 sequences are SGHTA and FQGNSA. Trimming took 5 bases from V and 4 from J; bases not matched to a gene: 4. The CDR3 contains 14 residues. CDR3 sequence reads: CASSGRTGGTEAFF. The CDR3, as DNA: TGTGCCAGCAGCGGACGGACAGGGGGCACTGAAGCTTTCTTT.

The chain couples TRBV7-8 to TRBJ2-7; the match to TRBD1 covers 9 bases. In germline, CDR1 is SGHVS, CDR2 FQNEAQ. This CDR3 spans 14 amino acids. Trimming at V came to 3 bases and at J to 7 bases, leaving 7 bases not matched to a gene. CDR3 coding DNA: TGTGCCAGCAGCTTTAACAGGGGGCGGGGTGAGCAGTACTTC. Translation: CASSFNRGRGEQYF.

The chain carries TRBV7-9 and TRBJ1-1; no reliable D call. CDR1 and CDR2 from the germline V gene are SEHNR and FQNEAQ (reference sequence). V lost 7 bases and J 5 bases, leaving 17 bases between the germline ends. CDR3 length: 14 residues. CDR3 loop: CASKLGGLPTEAFF. CDR3 in DNA: TGTGCCAGCAAATTAGGTGGCTTGCCGACTGAAGCTTTCTTT. The whole variable domain, remainder taken from reference TRBV7-9 and TRBJ1-1, is DTGVSQNPRHKITKRGQNVTFRCDPISEHNRLYWYRQTLGQGPEFLTYFQNEAQLEKSRLLSDRFSAERPKGSFSTLEIQRTEQGDSAMYLCASKLGGLPTEAFFGQGTRLTVV.

The chain uses TRBV19 and TRBJ2-3, with 8 bases identical to TRBD2. This CDR3 contains 18 residues. CDR1 is LNHDA and CDR2 is SQIVND in the germline V gene (reference sequence). V shed 5 bases and J 1 base; nucleotides not matched to a gene: 14. This chain's CDR3 is CASSESTGGLVGTDTQYF. The CDR3 DNA reads TGTGCCAGTAGTGAAAGTACGGGGGGACTAGTGGGCACAGATACGCAGTATTTT.

The rearrangement uses TRBV10-1 and TRBJ2-7; D might be TRBD1 or TRBD2, each matching 5 bases. The CDR3 is made up of 14 amino acids. CDR1 is WNHNN, CDR2 SYGVQD, per germline (reference sequence). V was cut by 0 bases and J by 7 bases, with 13 bases left in between. The CDR3 region is CASSESGGAEEQYF. The DNA for the CDR3 is TGCGCCAGCAGTGAGTCTGGGGGAGCGGAAGAGCAGTACTTC.

V usage is TRBV4-2 and J usage is TRBJ1-1, with TRBD1 identical over 7 bases. The CDR3 is 17 residues long. V dropped 0 bases and J dropped 2; count of bases not matched to a gene: 9. Germline loops: CDR1 LGHNA, CDR2 YNFKEQ. The CDR3 DNA sequence: TGTGCCAGCAGCCAAGACCCGACAGGGCATATCAACACTGAAGCTTTCTTT. Translation gives CASSQDPTGHINTEAFF.

The chain employs TRBV29-1 and TRBJ2-1; TRBD1 matches at 7 bases. This CDR3 region has 15 residues. With 4 bases clipped from V and 3 bases from J, the junction kept 9 bases outside the gene matches. CDR1 is SQVTM, CDR2 ANQGSEA, per germline. CDR3 amino acids: CSVAENAGGYNEQFF. As DNA, the CDR3 is TGCAGCGTTGCCGAAAACGCAGGGGGCTACAATGAGCAGTTCTTC.

V and J are TRBV10-2 and TRBJ2-2; TRBD2 aligns across 9 bases. Unmatched junction bases numbered 15, after V lost 8 bases and J lost 5 bases. This CDR3 is built from 17 residues. Germline V lookup: CDR1 WSHSY, CDR2 SAAADI. CDR3 loop: CASWGVAGDRWTGELFF. The CDR3 bases are TGCGCCAGCTGGGGGGTAGCGGGAGATAGGTGGACCGGGGAGCTGTTTTTT.

The chain employs TRBV28 and TRBJ2-3, with TRBD2 matching 8 bases. The CDR3 sequence is 16 residues long. Germline CDR1 and CDR2: MDHEN and SYDVKM. The junction had 9 bases not matched to a gene; V was cut back by 4 bases and J by 3 bases. CDR3 in amino acids: CASSSLSGEGTDTQYF. DNA of the CDR3: TGTGCCAGCAGTTCCCTTAGCGGGGAGGGTACAGATACGCAGTATTTT.

The V and J genes are TRBV19 and TRBJ2-1; the D is unclear. The CDR3 has 16 amino acids. Between the trimmed V and J ends, which lost 3 bases and 0 bases, there was a span of 12 bases. In germline, CDR1 is LNHDA, CDR2 SQIVND (reference sequence). The CDR3: CASSISASNSYNEQFF. The CDR3 DNA reads TGTGCCAGTAGTATCTCGGCATCCAACTCCTACAATGAGCAGTTCTTC.

J is TRBJ2-7 and V is TRBV29-1, with TRBD2 matching 11 bases. In germline, CDR1 is SQVTM, CDR2 ANQGSEA. The CDR3 is 14 residues long. The V and J ends lost 5 bases and 7 bases, in that order; junction bases with no gene match: 10. The CDR3 sequence is CSVFDSGRAEEQYF. Written as DNA, the CDR3 is TGCAGCGTTTTTGATAGCGGGAGGGCGGAGGAGCAGTACTTC.

CDR3 DNA sequence: TGTGCCAGCAGTGCTAACAACGGGCAGAACTATGGCTACACCTTC. Translating it yields CASSANNGQNYGYTF. This chain links TRBV7-9 with TRBJ1-2; D is unresolved. This CDR3 comprises 15 residues. Germline values: CDR1 SEHNR, CDR2 FQNEAQ (reference sequence). Between the trimmed V and J ends, which lost 6 bases and 2 bases, there was a span of 16 bases.

The rearrangement links TRBV5-1 to TRBJ1-2; D is unclear. The CDR3 runs 13 residues. V shed 0 bases and J shed 4 bases, with 7 bases lying between them. CDR1 is SGHRS, CDR2 YFSETQ, per germline. In DNA form, the CDR3 reads TGCGCCAGCAGCTTGGACAGCCTCTATGGCTACACCTTC. This translates into CASSLDSLYGYTF.

The chain carries TRBV7-2 and TRBJ2-2, with 8 bases that match TRBD2. The CDR3 covers 15 residues. V shed 0 bases and J 4 bases; nucleotides not matched to a gene: 1. CDR1 SGHTA and CDR2 FQGNSA come from the germline V gene. The CDR3 bases are TGTGCCAGCAGCTTAGCTAGCGGGACCACCGGGGAGCTGTTTTTT. Translating gives CASSLASGTTGELFF.

This clone was observed once. The chain has TRBV4-2 and TRBJ2-7, with 8 bases matching TRBD1. In germline, CDR1 is LGHNA, CDR2 YNFKEQ. The CDR3 runs 15 residues. The V segment lost 1 base and the J segment 5 bases; nucleotides outside the gene matches: 7. Here the CDR3 DNA reads TGTGCCAGCAGCCAAGGAGAAGGGACAGGTGACGAGCAGTACTTC. It yields the protein CASSQGEGTGDEQYF.

This clone occurred once. The chain employs TRBV4-2 and TRBJ2-5; the match to TRBD2 covers 11 bases. The CDR3 covers 18 residues. CDR1 and CDR2 (germline): LGHNA, YNFKEQ. With V trimmed by 1 base and J by 3 bases, 10 bases remained unmatched. The CDR3 DNA is TGTGCCAGCAGCCAAGCCCTGACTAGCGGGGCTTCAAAAGAGACCCAGTACTTC. This sequence encodes CASSQALTSGASKETQYF.

J is TRBJ1-1 and V is TRBV18; possibly TRBD1 for D (6 bases). V lost 3 bases and J 5 bases, leaving 19 bases between the germline ends. This CDR3 has 16 residues. Germline lookup yields CDR1 KGHSH and CDR2 LQKENI. This CDR3 is CASSPRGGLGRTEAFF. In DNA, the CDR3 is TGTGCCAGCTCACCGCGGGGGGGGCTCGGAAGAACTGAAGCTTTCTTT.

This chain uses TRBV7-9 with TRBJ1-1, with a possible D match to TRBD1 (6 bases). Germline lookup yields CDR1 SEHNR and CDR2 FQNEAQ (reference sequence). The CDR3 runs 16 residues. V lost 3 bases, J lost 1 base, and 15 bases lay in between. The CDR3: CASSFGQPDPNTEAFF. CDR3 coding DNA: TGTGCCAGCAGCTTCGGACAGCCGGACCCGAACACTGAAGCTTTCTTT.

The chain has TRBV29-1 and TRBJ1-2; D not resolved. Trimming left V 7 bases short and J 3 bases short, with 12 bases between. CDR1 is SQVTM, CDR2 ANQGSEA, per germline. The CDR3 covers 12 residues. In DNA, the CDR3 is TGCAGCGCCACCGAAGGAGACTATGGCTACACCTTC. It yields the protein CSATEGDYGYTF.

The chain links TRBV7-9 to TRBJ1-2; the D gene is possibly TRBD1 (5 bases). Germline CDR1 and CDR2: SEHNR and FQNEAQ (reference sequence). The length of the CDR3 is 15 residues. V was shortened by 5 bases and J by 4 bases, with 17 bases between the two germline ends. The CDR3 region has the DNA TGTGCCAGCAGCCCCCCCCCAGGGAGGGCCTATGGCTACACCTTC. This encodes CASSPPPGRAYGYTF.

The rearrangement links TRBV7-9 to TRBJ1-1; D unclear. V was trimmed by 5 bases and J by 1 base, leaving 11 bases between them. Per germline, CDR1 SEHNR and CDR2 FQNEAQ (reference sequence). The CDR3 runs to 14 residues. The CDR3 protein is CASSQGSGNTEAFF. The CDR3 DNA is TGTGCCAGCAGCCAAGGGTCAGGGAACACTGAAGCTTTCTTT.

The gene calls are TRBV6-1 and TRBJ2-2, with a possible D match to TRBD2 (6 bases). This CDR3 contains 13 residues. Germline V gene data show CDR1 as MNHNS and CDR2 as SASEGT. Trimming took off 6 bases at V and 6 bases at J, with 11 bases between the two ends. CDR3 residues: CASRHGGAGELFF. The CDR3 region has the DNA TGTGCCAGCAGACACGGAGGGGCCGGGGAGCTGTTTTTT.

This clone is labeled as medium-sized (0.01 to 0.1%). The chain links TRBV9 to TRBJ2-7; D is unclear. Germline assignment: CDR1 SGDLS and CDR2 YYNGEE. The CDR3 covers 15 residues. V was pared by 4 bases and J by 3 bases, with 17 bases between. The DNA for the CDR3 is TGTGCCAGCAGCCCCGAAGCGCCACCTTACTACGAGCAGTACTTC. Its protein is CASSPEAPPYYEQYF.

This clone rates as large. The chain recombines TRBV6-5 with TRBJ1-1; weak D call: TRBD1 (5 bases). The CDR3 has 16 residues. With 1 base removed from V and 4 bases from J, the gap between germline ends came to 16 bases. Germline V gene sequence: CDR1 MNHEY, CDR2 SVGAGI. The CDR3 loop is CASSYLPPDRSTEAFF. DNA for the CDR3: TGTGCCAGCAGTTACTTGCCCCCTGACAGAAGCACTGAAGCTTTCTTT.

This clone has just one count. This chain joins TRBV11-2 and TRBJ2-7, with 7 nucleotides matching TRBD2. The CDR3 consists of 14 residues. CDR1 is SGHAT and CDR2 is FQNNGV in the germline V gene. Trimming took 5 bases from V and 3 from J; bases not matched to a gene: 7. CDR3 coding DNA: TGTGCCAGCAGCCTCCGCGGCGGGAGCTACGAGCAGTACTTC. Translation gives CASSLRGGSYEQYF.

This clone has just one count. V is TRBV4-2 and J is TRBJ2-2, with 10 bases matching TRBD2. Unmatched junction bases numbered 11, after V lost 4 bases and J lost 6 bases. Germline V CDR1 and CDR2: LGHNA, YNFKEQ. This CDR3 is 17 amino acids long. The CDR3 spells CASSLYSGRQAAGELFF. For the CDR3, the DNA is TGTGCCAGCAGCCTCTATAGCGGGAGGCAGGCCGCCGGGGAGCTGTTTTTT.

The J gene is TRBJ1-2, the V gene TRBV29-1; no reliable D call. This CDR3 is built from 12 residues. Trimming took off 3 bases at V and 8 bases at J, with 13 bases between the two ends. Germline V gene lookup returns CDR1 SQVTM and CDR2 ANQGSEA. The chain's CDR3 is CSVEYSVLGYTF. The CDR3 coding sequence is TGCAGCGTTGAGTATTCCGTTCTGGGCTACACCTTC.